A selection of T cell receptor beta chains follows, all from one sample in a study of vaccination and CD4 T cells after COVID-19. For these receptors, no antigen is known. TCRdb reanalysed the PCR reads using MiXCR and keeps one entry per CDR3 protein. The sample yields approximately 21,000 distinct CDR3 sequences, roughly 70% seen once. Sample: CD4+ T cells from blood, cultured in vitro. These receptors came from a human donor who had recovered from COVID-19. The CDR3 runs from the conserved cysteine through the conserved F or W. The order of the fields is J gene, clone size, D gene, V gene, CDR3 DNA, CDR3 protein. A D gene is named only where the DNA matches it firmly. Clone size, where shown, is once, few, many, or a class for clones that have expanded.

j_call: TRBJ2-7; clone_size: .; d_call: TRBD1; v_call: TRBV27; cdr3_nt: TGTGCCAGCAGTTCCCCCCGGGACAGGAAATCCTACGAGCAGTACTTC; cdr3_aa: CASSSPRDRKSYEQYF
j_call: TRBJ2-7; clone_size: few; d_call: .; v_call: TRBV28; cdr3_nt: TGTGCCAGCAGCTCCCCGGGGAAAAGCTCCTACGAGCAGTACTTC; cdr3_aa: CASSSPGKSSYEQYF
j_call: TRBJ2-5; clone_size: few; d_call: .; v_call: TRBV20-1; cdr3_nt: TGCAGTGCTAGAAACAGCCCAGAGACCCAGTACTTC; cdr3_aa: CSARNSPETQYF
j_call: TRBJ2-3; clone_size: .; d_call: TRBD2; v_call: TRBV28; cdr3_nt: TGTGCCAGCATCCGTGGGAGGGCATCAGATACGCAGTATTTT; cdr3_aa: CASIRGRASDTQYF
j_call: TRBJ1-5; clone_size: few; d_call: .; v_call: TRBV6-1; cdr3_nt: TGTGCCAGCTACGATCCGGGGGGGCTTTATCAGCCCCAGCATTTT; cdr3_aa: CASYDPGGLYQPQHF
j_call: TRBJ1-1; clone_size: .; d_call: .; v_call: TRBV7-2; cdr3_nt: TGTGCCAGCAGCTTGGACCTACACCTCGCTCTGAACACTGAAGCTTTCTTT; cdr3_aa: CASSLDLHLALNTEAFF
j_call: TRBJ2-7; clone_size: .; d_call: .; v_call: TRBV28; cdr3_nt: TGTGCCAGCAGTGACAATTTAGGGTTGGAGCAGTACTTC; cdr3_aa: CASSDNLGLEQYF
j_call: TRBJ2-3; clone_size: .; d_call: .; v_call: TRBV18; cdr3_nt: TGTGCCAGCTCACCATCAGATACGCAGTATTTT; cdr3_aa: CASSPSDTQYF
j_call: TRBJ2-5; clone_size: .; d_call: .; v_call: TRBV10-3; cdr3_nt: TGTGCCATCAGTGGGTTCTCAGGTGGTCCAGAGACCCAGTACTTC; cdr3_aa: CAISGFSGGPETQYF
j_call: TRBJ1-2; clone_size: .; d_call: TRBD1; v_call: TRBV7-3; cdr3_nt: TGTGCCAGCAGCTTGGGACAGGGGCCCTATGGCTACACCTTC; cdr3_aa: CASSLGQGPYGYTF
j_call: TRBJ2-7; clone_size: .; d_call: .; v_call: TRBV2; cdr3_nt: TGTGCCAGCAGTGAAGCGAGGATGGGGGAGCAGTACTTC; cdr3_aa: CASSEARMGEQYF
j_call: TRBJ2-3; clone_size: .; d_call: TRBD2; v_call: TRBV12-3/TRBV12-4; cdr3_nt: TGTGCCAGCAGTCCCAGGACTAGCGGGAGGGGTCGACGTCGGGATACGCAGTATTTT; cdr3_aa: CASSPRTSGRGRRRDTQYF
j_call: TRBJ1-5; clone_size: .; d_call: .; v_call: TRBV20-1; cdr3_nt: TGCAGTGCTAGAGGGAGCCCCGGCCTGGGCCGGGGGGCTTATCAGCCCCAGCATTTT; cdr3_aa: CSARGSPGLGRGAYQPQHF
j_call: TRBJ2-3; clone_size: .; d_call: .; v_call: TRBV6-5; cdr3_nt: TGTGCCAGCAGTTACTCGGGACTGCTAGATACGCAGTATTTT; cdr3_aa: CASSYSGLLDTQYF
j_call: TRBJ1-5; clone_size: .; d_call: .; v_call: TRBV30; cdr3_nt: TGTGCCTGGAGTGTAGGGGCGGGGTTCGGGCAGCCCCAGCATTTT; cdr3_aa: CAWSVGAGFGQPQHF
j_call: TRBJ1-2; clone_size: .; d_call: .; v_call: TRBV7-9; cdr3_nt: TGTGCCAGCAGCTTTGGTCCTCGACGGGGTTATGGCTACACCTTC; cdr3_aa: CASSFGPRRGYGYTF
j_call: TRBJ1-5; clone_size: .; d_call: TRBD1; v_call: TRBV28; cdr3_nt: TGTGCCAGCAGTCCAGGGGGGGTATTAAGCAATCAGCCCCAGCATTTT; cdr3_aa: CASSPGGVLSNQPQHF
j_call: TRBJ2-2; clone_size: .; d_call: TRBD2; v_call: TRBV24-1; cdr3_nt: TGTGCCACCAGTGATCCGACTAGCGCCCCGGGCCGGGAGCTGTTTTTT; cdr3_aa: CATSDPTSAPGRELFF
j_call: TRBJ1-1; clone_size: few; d_call: .; v_call: TRBV11-2; cdr3_nt: TGTGCCAGCAGTCTAACACGTAACACTGAAGCTTTCTTT; cdr3_aa: CASSLTRNTEAFF
j_call: TRBJ2-4; clone_size: .; d_call: .; v_call: TRBV6-2/TRBV6-3; cdr3_nt: TGTGCCAGCAGTCACCTCGGGGGGCCCCGGGACATTCAGTACTTC; cdr3_aa: CASSHLGGPRDIQYF
j_call: TRBJ1-2; clone_size: .; d_call: .; v_call: TRBV19; cdr3_nt: TGTGCCAGTAGGATGGGGGGCGAGATAGGCTACACCTTC; cdr3_aa: CASRMGGEIGYTF
j_call: TRBJ1-2; clone_size: .; d_call: .; v_call: TRBV5-4; cdr3_nt: TGTGCCAGCAGCTTGGGGGTTATGGCTACACCGTACACCTTC; cdr3_aa: CASSLGVMATPYTF
j_call: TRBJ2-5; clone_size: once; d_call: TRBD1; v_call: TRBV7-2; cdr3_nt: TGTGCCAGCAGCCCAAGACAGGGGGCTGGGGAGACCCAGTACTTC; cdr3_aa: CASSPRQGAGETQYF
j_call: TRBJ1-1; clone_size: .; d_call: .; v_call: TRBV7-9; cdr3_nt: TGTGCCAGCAGCTCCCAGCAACGGGGGTCTTTCTTT; cdr3_aa: CASSSQQRGSFF
j_call: TRBJ1-5; clone_size: .; d_call: TRBD1; v_call: TRBV2; cdr3_nt: TGTGCCAGCAGGTCCTCGACAGGGGTAGTAGGTCAGCCCCAGCATTTT; cdr3_aa: CASRSSTGVVGQPQHF
j_call: TRBJ2-2; clone_size: few; d_call: .; v_call: TRBV24-1; cdr3_nt: TGTGCCACCAGTGATCGGGACTCCCGGAGCACCGGGGAGCTGTTTTTT; cdr3_aa: CATSDRDSRSTGELFF
j_call: TRBJ1-5; clone_size: .; d_call: .; v_call: TRBV6-5; cdr3_nt: TGTGCCAGCAGTTACAATAGCAGGCTCAATCAGCCCCAGCATTTT; cdr3_aa: CASSYNSRLNQPQHF
j_call: TRBJ2-1; clone_size: .; d_call: TRBD2; v_call: TRBV7-2; cdr3_nt: TGTGCCAGCAGCTTTAAGCCGGGACTAGCGGTTAATGAGCAGTTCTTC; cdr3_aa: CASSFKPGLAVNEQFF
j_call: TRBJ2-2; clone_size: .; d_call: TRBD2; v_call: TRBV4-1; cdr3_nt: TGCGCCAGCAGCCAAGGGATAGCGGGAGGTACCGGGGAGCTGTTTTTT; cdr3_aa: CASSQGIAGGTGELFF
j_call: TRBJ2-5; clone_size: once; d_call: .; v_call: TRBV7-7; cdr3_nt: TGTGCCAGCAGCTTAGCAGGTGCAGGTCCCGGCAAGACCCAGTACTTC; cdr3_aa: CASSLAGAGPGKTQYF
j_call: TRBJ1-5; clone_size: .; d_call: TRBD1; v_call: TRBV6-2/TRBV6-3; cdr3_nt: TGTGCCAGCAGCGACGGACAGGCTAGCAATCAGCCCCAGCATTTT; cdr3_aa: CASSDGQASNQPQHF
j_call: TRBJ1-6; clone_size: few; d_call: .; v_call: TRBV19; cdr3_nt: TGTGCCAGTAGTATGACCCAGACCTCAAATTCACCCCTCCACTTT; cdr3_aa: CASSMTQTSNSPLHF
j_call: TRBJ2-2; clone_size: .; d_call: .; v_call: TRBV6-2/TRBV6-3; cdr3_nt: TGTGCCAGCAGCCCCGTCGGGGCCGGCACCGGGGAGCTGTTTTTT; cdr3_aa: CASSPVGAGTGELFF
j_call: TRBJ1-2; clone_size: .; d_call: .; v_call: TRBV28; cdr3_nt: TGTGCCAGCAGATGGGGAGGATGGGGCTACACCTTC; cdr3_aa: CASRWGGWGYTF
j_call: TRBJ2-7; clone_size: few; d_call: .; v_call: TRBV28; cdr3_nt: TGTGCCAGCAGTTACGTCGGCAGTACTACCTACGAGCAGTACTTC; cdr3_aa: CASSYVGSTTYEQYF
j_call: TRBJ2-5; clone_size: .; d_call: .; v_call: TRBV7-8; cdr3_nt: TGTGCCAGCAGCTTAGTAGGGGGACTCCTACAAGAGACCCAGTACTTC; cdr3_aa: CASSLVGGLLQETQYF
j_call: TRBJ1-1; clone_size: .; d_call: .; v_call: TRBV9; cdr3_nt: TGTGCCAGCAGCGTCAGACGGGGTCGGGACACTGAAGCTTTCTTT; cdr3_aa: CASSVRRGRDTEAFF
j_call: TRBJ1-1; clone_size: once; d_call: .; v_call: TRBV27; cdr3_nt: TGTGCCAGCAGTTCCCCCTTAAGGCGCGCGAACACTGAAGCTTTCTTT; cdr3_aa: CASSSPLRRANTEAFF
j_call: TRBJ2-2; clone_size: .; d_call: .; v_call: TRBV7-3; cdr3_nt: TGTGCCAGCAGCCAAGATCGGACCGGGGAGCTGTTTTTT; cdr3_aa: CASSQDRTGELFF
j_call: TRBJ2-5; clone_size: few; d_call: TRBD1; v_call: TRBV6-5; cdr3_nt: TGTGCCAGCAGTTTTCCGGGACAGGGGCTGACCAGGGAGACCCAGTACTTC; cdr3_aa: CASSFPGQGLTRETQYF
j_call: TRBJ1-1; clone_size: .; d_call: .; v_call: TRBV5-6; cdr3_nt: TGTGCCAGCAGCCCTAACCTCGGACGGGAAGGTGGCACTGAAGCTTTCTTT; cdr3_aa: CASSPNLGREGGTEAFF
j_call: TRBJ2-7; clone_size: .; d_call: TRBD2; v_call: TRBV20-1; cdr3_nt: TGCAGTGCTAGAGGCGCAAGGACTAGCGGGAGTAGCGAGCAGTACTTC; cdr3_aa: CSARGARTSGSSEQYF
j_call: TRBJ2-1; clone_size: .; d_call: TRBD2; v_call: TRBV7-3; cdr3_nt: TGTGCCAGCAGCCGGGGGAGCGGGAGGGCGGAGGAGCAGTTCTTC; cdr3_aa: CASSRGSGRAEEQFF
j_call: TRBJ1-6; clone_size: .; d_call: .; v_call: TRBV2; cdr3_nt: TGTGCCAGCAGTGAAATGGAACAGGGAGCCTCACCCCTCCACTTT; cdr3_aa: CASSEMEQGASPLHF
j_call: TRBJ1-5; clone_size: .; d_call: TRBD1; v_call: TRBV6-1; cdr3_nt: TGTGCCAGCAGTGAAGAGGGAGGGGGCCGTAGCAATCAGCCCCAGCATTTT; cdr3_aa: CASSEEGGGRSNQPQHF
j_call: TRBJ1-2; clone_size: .; d_call: .; v_call: TRBV5-4; cdr3_nt: TGTGCCAGCAGCTGGGCGAAGGACACGTATGGCTACACCTTC; cdr3_aa: CASSWAKDTYGYTF
j_call: TRBJ2-3; clone_size: .; d_call: .; v_call: TRBV29-1; cdr3_nt: TGCAGCGTGAAACAGGGCACAGATACGCAGTATTTT; cdr3_aa: CSVKQGTDTQYF
j_call: TRBJ1-1; clone_size: .; d_call: .; v_call: TRBV7-2; cdr3_nt: TGTGCCAGCAGCTTAGTTTGGGGCAGGGGCACTGAAGCTTTCTTT; cdr3_aa: CASSLVWGRGTEAFF
j_call: TRBJ2-2; clone_size: few; d_call: .; v_call: TRBV20-1; cdr3_nt: TGCAGTGCTAGAGATACGTTGTGGGGCGCGGGCACCGGGGAGCTGTTTTTT; cdr3_aa: CSARDTLWGAGTGELFF
j_call: TRBJ1-1; clone_size: .; d_call: .; v_call: TRBV10-1; cdr3_nt: TGCGCCAGCAGTGAAGGTCTAAGGGACACTGAAGCTTTCTTT; cdr3_aa: CASSEGLRDTEAFF
j_call: TRBJ2-2; clone_size: .; d_call: TRBD1; v_call: TRBV11-3; cdr3_nt: TGTGCCAGCAGCCCCTCAGGGGGTCGAAACACCGGGGAGCTGTTTTTT; cdr3_aa: CASSPSGGRNTGELFF
j_call: TRBJ2-1; clone_size: .; d_call: .; v_call: TRBV12-5; cdr3_nt: TGTGCTAGTGGTGGGGATCGCACAGGAAGGACCATGATTAGTGAGCAGTTCTTC; cdr3_aa: CASGGDRTGRTMISEQFF
j_call: TRBJ2-5; clone_size: .; d_call: .; v_call: TRBV10-3; cdr3_nt: TGTGCCATCGGGGACACGGGACACCTCCAAGAGACCCAGTACTTC; cdr3_aa: CAIGDTGHLQETQYF
j_call: TRBJ2-1; clone_size: .; d_call: TRBD2; v_call: TRBV9; cdr3_nt: TGTGCCAGCAGCGTAGCTTGGCTAGCGGGGTACAATGAGCAGTTCTTC; cdr3_aa: CASSVAWLAGYNEQFF
j_call: TRBJ2-2; clone_size: .; d_call: .; v_call: TRBV7-9; cdr3_nt: TGTGCCAGCAGCGGGATCAAGAACACCGGGGAGCTGTTTTTT; cdr3_aa: CASSGIKNTGELFF
j_call: TRBJ2-2; clone_size: .; d_call: TRBD1; v_call: TRBV10-1; cdr3_nt: TGCGCCAGCAGTGATGGCGGACAGGGATACACCGGGGAGCTGTTTTTT; cdr3_aa: CASSDGGQGYTGELFF
j_call: TRBJ2-7; clone_size: .; d_call: .; v_call: TRBV12-3/TRBV12-4; cdr3_nt: TGTGCCAGCAGGAAACAGGGATTGGTGGGAGGGCCTGGGAACGAGCAGTACTTC; cdr3_aa: CASRKQGLVGGPGNEQYF
j_call: TRBJ2-7; clone_size: .; d_call: .; v_call: TRBV11-3; cdr3_nt: TGTGCCAGCAGCTTAGGGCCCCTCTACGAGCAGTACTTC; cdr3_aa: CASSLGPLYEQYF
j_call: TRBJ1-2; clone_size: few; d_call: .; v_call: TRBV28; cdr3_nt: TGTGCCAGCAGTCCATCCGATCACCGGGACGGGACCTATGGCTACACCTTC; cdr3_aa: CASSPSDHRDGTYGYTF